This T cell receptor (beta chain) was sequenced in a study of vaccination effects on CD4 cells after COVID-19. The wider study: Participants completed two doses of the BNT162b2 or mRNA-1273 vaccine. Study results and limitations: No early post-infection timepoints were available in the study, which also included few convalescent patients. Late post-vaccination, clones induced by infection and those induced by vaccine underwent marked clonal contraction.

Points on this clone: The antigen is unknown.

Data came from immunoSEQ multiplex PCR; TCRdb stores just in-frame clones and leaves some out. The top ten hold around 14% of the sample, which has 35,000 to 40,000 clones, around 66% seen once. Sequencing followed a ViraFEST assay step that expanded antigen-specific CD4+ T cells with viral peptide pools. CD4+ T cells were isolated after less than 13 days of culture. In the vaccine recipients, nucleocapsid antibodies were negative and there was no prior SARS-CoV-2 infection. Wells containing 1.5 million to 2.5 million PBMC each were cultured with 10 IU/ml IL-2 and 8 to 10 ug/ml peptides. This CDR3 region has 13 residues. Between the trimmed V and J ends, which lost 7 bases and 3 bases, there was a span of 10 bases. Germline V gene sequence: CDR1 MNHEY, CDR2 SVGAGI.

This material consisted of CD4+ T cells from PBMCs cultured with HCoV-OC43 spike peptides, taken before COVID-19 vaccination. Stated subset: HCoV-OC43 spike overlapping peptide pool stimulation. The TCR originated in a human donor who received a COVID-19 vaccine. This chain connects TRBV6-5 to TRBJ2-1; D possibly uses TRBD1 or TRBD2 (6 bases each). The CDR3 DNA reads TGTGCCAGCAACAGGGACTTCTACAATGAGCAGTTCTTC. Encoded protein: CASNRDFYNEQFF.